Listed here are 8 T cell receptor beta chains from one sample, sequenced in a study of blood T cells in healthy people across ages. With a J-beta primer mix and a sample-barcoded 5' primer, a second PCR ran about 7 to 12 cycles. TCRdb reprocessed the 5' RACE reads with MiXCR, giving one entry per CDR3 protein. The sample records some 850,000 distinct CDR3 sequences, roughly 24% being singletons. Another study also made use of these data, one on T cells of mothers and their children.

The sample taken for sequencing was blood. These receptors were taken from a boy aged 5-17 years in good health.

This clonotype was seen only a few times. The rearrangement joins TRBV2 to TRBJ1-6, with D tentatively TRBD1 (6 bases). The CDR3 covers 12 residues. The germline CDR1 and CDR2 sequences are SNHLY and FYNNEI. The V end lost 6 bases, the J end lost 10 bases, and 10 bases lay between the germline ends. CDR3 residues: CASSPTGSPLHF. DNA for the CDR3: TGTGCCAGCAGCCCTACAGGGTCACCCCTCCACTTT.

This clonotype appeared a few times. CDR3 sequence (DNA): TGTGCCAGCAGCTTTAATTTTGGGGAAAAACTGTTTTTT. Its translation is CASSFNFGEKLFF. The gene calls are TRBV7-2 and TRBJ1-4, with D uncertain. The ends were cut back, 3 bases at V and 8 bases at J, with 10 bases in the middle. The germline V gene encodes CDR1 SGHTA and CDR2 FQGNSA. There are 13 residues in the CDR3.

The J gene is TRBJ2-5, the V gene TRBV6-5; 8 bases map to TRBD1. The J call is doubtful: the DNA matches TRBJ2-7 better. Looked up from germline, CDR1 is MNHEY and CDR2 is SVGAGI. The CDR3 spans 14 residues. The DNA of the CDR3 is TGTGCCAGCAGCCCCAGGGGGCCATTGGACGAGCAGTACTTC. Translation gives CASSPRGPLDEQYF.

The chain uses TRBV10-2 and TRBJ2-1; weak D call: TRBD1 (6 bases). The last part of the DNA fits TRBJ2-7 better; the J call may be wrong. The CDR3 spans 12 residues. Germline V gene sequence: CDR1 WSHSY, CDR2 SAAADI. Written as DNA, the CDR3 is TGCGCCAGTACAGGGTTCGGCAACGAGCAGTACTTC. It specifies CASTGFGNEQYF.

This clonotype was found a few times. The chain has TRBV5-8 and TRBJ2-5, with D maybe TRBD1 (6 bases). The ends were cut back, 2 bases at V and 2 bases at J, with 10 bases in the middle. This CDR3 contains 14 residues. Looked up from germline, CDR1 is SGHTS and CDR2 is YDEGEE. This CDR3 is CASSFIGTQETQYF. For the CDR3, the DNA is TGTGCCAGCAGCTTCATCGGGACACAAGAGACCCAGTACTTC.

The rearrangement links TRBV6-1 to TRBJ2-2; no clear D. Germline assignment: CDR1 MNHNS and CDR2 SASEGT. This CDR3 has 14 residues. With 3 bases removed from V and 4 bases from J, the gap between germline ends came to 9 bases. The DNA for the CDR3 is TGTGCCAGCAGTGACGGACGGTCCACCGGGGAGCTGTTTTTT. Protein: CASSDGRSTGELFF.

The CDR3 here is CAWSSGGETQYF. DNA of the CDR3: TGTGCCTGGAGTTCGGGCGGGGAGACCCAGTACTTC. This chain joins TRBV30 and TRBJ2-5, with D possibly matching TRBD2 (5 bases). Deletions cut 2 bases from V and 5 bases from J, with 9 bases between. The CDR3 has 12 amino acids. Germline CDR1 is GTSNPN and CDR2 is SVGIG (reference sequence).

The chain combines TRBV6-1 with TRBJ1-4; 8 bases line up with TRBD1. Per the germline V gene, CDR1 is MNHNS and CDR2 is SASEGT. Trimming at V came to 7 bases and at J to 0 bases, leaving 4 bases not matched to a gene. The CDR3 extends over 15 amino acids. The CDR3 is CASTSGQATNEKLFF. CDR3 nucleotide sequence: TGTGCCAGCACGTCGGGACAGGCAACTAATGAAAAACTGTTTTTT.